Below, one TCR beta chain is given with its context. The data belong to a study of OX40 agonist ivuxolimab in advanced cancers. The CDR3 is 12 residues long. Per the germline V gene, CDR1 is SEHNR and CDR2 is FQNEAQ (reference sequence). Trimming removed 1 base from V and 4 bases from J, with 4 bases in between. Using immunoSEQ multiplex PCR, the repertoire was profiled, and TCRdb retains in-frame clones only, with some absent. The sample includes approximately 74,000 clones, 75% to 95% of them seen just once. The sample in question was CD4+ or CD8+ T cells sorted from blood, obtained in a trial of the OX40 agonist ivuxolimab. This receptor was taken from an adult with an advanced solid tumor such as melanoma, head and neck, liver or kidney cancer. This chain links TRBV7-9 with TRBJ2-5; D is uncertain. The CDR3 DNA follows: TGTGCCAGCAGCTTAGGGGTAGAGACCCAGTACTTC. Encoded protein: CASSLGVETQYF.